These T cell receptor beta chains were read from a single sample in a study of blood T cell repertoires in COVID-19. TCRdb's table, derived via immunoSEQ multiplex PCR, lists solely in-frame clones and lacks some. Among 250,000 to 300,000 clones, roughly nine tenths were seen once, and the ten largest hold 0.95% to 1.5%. The specimen was PBMCs or T cells enriched from blood (not recorded which). The receptor set was obtained from a human donor in a cohort exposed to, infected with or recovered from COVID-19 (not recorded which). The donor label of this sample is uncertain. CDR3s include the opening cysteine and the closing phenylalanine or tryptophan. A D gene is named only where the DNA matches it firmly. Only some rows state a clone size, as once, few, many or a class for expanded clones.

V gene	D gene	clone size	J gene	CDR3 protein	CDR3 DNA
TRBV7-9	-	-	TRBJ1-4	CASSSGPKAEEKLFF	TGTGCCAGCAGTTCCGGGCCAAAAGCGGAGGAAAAACTGTTTTTT
TRBV18	-	-	TRBJ1-1	CASSPSENTEAFF	TGTGCCAGCTCGCCCAGTGAGAACACTGAAGCTTTCTTT
TRBV18	-	-	TRBJ1-2	CASSPQAGRIPYGYTF	TGTGCCAGCTCACCACAGGCAGGGAGGATCCCCTATGGCTACACCTTC
TRBV6-1	-	-	TRBJ1-5	CASSAQFPTASNQPQHF	TGTGCCAGCAGTGCCCAGTTCCCGACAGCTAGCAATCAGCCCCAGCATTTT
TRBV7-6	-	-	TRBJ2-7	CASSLVRGSSYEQYF	TGTGCCAGCAGCTTAGTGCGCGGTTCCTCCTACGAGCAGTACTTC
TRBV7-3	TRBD1	-	TRBJ2-2	CASSLLTGVDTGELFF	TGTGCCAGCAGCCTTTTGACAGGGGTTGACACCGGGGAGCTGTTTTTT
TRBV4-2	TRBD2	-	TRBJ2-7	CASSQDLRGGALYNEQYF	TGTGCCAGCAGCCAAGATTTGCGCGGGGGGGCCCTGTACAACGAGCAGTACTTC
TRBV15	-	-	TRBJ2-7	CATSREQGIYEQYF	TGTGCCACCAGCAGAGAACAGGGAATCTACGAGCAGTACTTC
TRBV5-1	TRBD1	-	TRBJ1-2	CASSGNTGTGNGYTF	TGCGCCAGCAGCGGAAATACCGGGACAGGGAATGGCTACACCTTC
TRBV5-6	-	-	TRBJ1-2	CASSLWGTFFPNYGYTF	TGTGCCAGCAGCCTGTGGGGCACCTTCTTTCCTAACTATGGCTACACCTTC
TRBV5-4	TRBD1	-	TRBJ1-1	CASSLLAGGEAFF	TGTGCCAGCAGCTTGTTGGCAGGGGGTGAAGCTTTCTTT
TRBV20-1	-	-	TRBJ2-5	CSASGRGAEETQYF	TGCAGTGCTAGTGGGCGGGGCGCGGAGGAGACCCAGTACTTC
TRBV7-2	-	-	TRBJ1-2	CASSPDTDGYTF	TGTGCCAGCAGCCCAGACACCGATGGCTACACCTTC
TRBV4-2	TRBD1	-	TRBJ1-5	CASSQAKGTDMQPQHF	TGTGCCAGCAGCCAAGCTAAGGGGACAGATATGCAGCCCCAGCATTTT
TRBV5-4	TRBD1	-	TRBJ2-7	CASSTLAAGQGPYEQYF	TGTGCCAGCAGCACACTGGCGGCGGGACAGGGACCCTACGAGCAGTACTTC
TRBV9	-	few	TRBJ1-3	CASSVGPGGNTIYF	TGTGCCAGCAGCGTAGGTCCAGGAGGAAACACCATATATTTT
TRBV5-4	-	-	TRBJ1-1	CASSLRGMNTEAFF	TGTGCCAGCAGCTTAAGGGGCATGAACACTGAAGCTTTCTTT
TRBV7-8	TRBD1	-	TRBJ2-2	CASRLTGINTGELFF	TGTGCCAGCAGACTGACAGGGATCAACACCGGGGAGCTGTTTTTT